This T cell receptor beta chain was observed in a study of blood T cells in healthy people across ages (dated by TCRdb to the mid-2010s). Study-wide context: Template switching captured roughly one uniquely barcoded TCR beta cDNA molecule per two T cells in model experiments. Age-related changes in TCR beta repertoire diversity were measured in the study by deep sequencing normalized with unique cDNA molecular identifiers. The donors were divided into four age groups: young (average approximately 15 years), middle-aged (about 39), aged (around 59) and long-lived (roughly 86). To avoid experimental bias, donors of different ages were distributed randomly across sequencing lanes. Using the same blood draw, the study looked at two additional independent replicas of 1 million unique cDNA reads for two donors, one aged 18 to 30 and the other aged 80 or older.

Overall study results and their limits: There was a strong correlation between observed TCR beta diversity and the percentage of naive T cells measured by flow cytometry. Observed TCR beta diversity per million T cells fell roughly linearly with age, and a significant reduction was already apparent by age roughly 41. Total diversity estimates from one million sequenced T cells were considered lower bounds and underestimates. Because profiling used bulk unsorted PBMCs, naive and antigen-experienced compartments could not be compared conclusively. The CMV infection status of donors was not known, potentially confounding age-related changes in expanded clonotypes. The long-lived group showed more naive CD4+ T cells, fewer expanded clones and increased TCR diversity than the aged group, suggesting age selection.

Receptor amplification or capture employed 5' RACE. These reads were obtained on an Illumina HiSeq 2500. A second roughly 6 to 11 cycle PCR used a sample-barcoded 5' primer and a J-beta primer mix. A unique molecular identifier was introduced onto each TCR beta cDNA molecule by a template-switch 5' adaptor carrying 12 random nucleotides. Each sample yielded at least 2.5 million CDR3-containing paired-end reads. First-strand cDNA was synthesized from all RNA with the Mint cDNA synthesis kit, primed by a TRBC-specific oligonucleotide. Following uracil-DNA glycosylase treatment, all cDNA underwent a first 18-cycle PCR with the universal primers M1SS and BC2_uni_R. Processing in the source paper ran as follows. For normalization, 1 million high-quality reads were randomly selected from each sample, with every read carrying a distinct molecular identifier. Instead of being binned into consensus sequences, reads with shared molecular identifiers were discarded. MiTCR, run with a Q25 quality threshold and the strictest error-elimination algorithm, handled CDR3 identification, clonotype clustering and error correction. Lower-bound total TCR beta diversity was estimated with a nonparametric unseen species model using Euler transformation. Starting from the raw public reads, TCRdb applied fastp trimming at Q25, assembled clones with MiXCR and retained in-frame beta chains. CDR3 protein duplicates are merged, each entry listing the most common genes and DNA. TCRdb assigned the V and J calls; the authors' analysis was not used. This sample is represented by around 320,000 distinct CDR3 sequences; roughly a quarter of them were singletons. Together, the top ten hold roughly 28% of the sample.

As for this clonotype: Its antigen has not been determined. The input lacks base qualities; no much larger clone sits a single base away.

Donors were a few dozen systemically healthy Caucasian individuals from Russia aged about 6 to 100 years. Each donor gave approximately 9.3 milliliters of peripheral blood, collected into EDTA-treated Vacutainer tubes. Ficoll-Paque density-gradient centrifugation was used to isolate PBMCs, with at least 6.5 million per sample. Trizol reagent was used to extract total RNA from the PBMCs, yielding at least 6 micrograms per sample. For every donor, flow cytometry on a PBMC aliquot measured the percentage of naive CD45RAhigh/CD27high T cells. Counted from cysteine to phenylalanine, this CDR3 has 15 amino acids. Only the CDR3 DNA is retained, 45 bases long and in frame from the first base. CDR1 and CDR2 are read off the germline V gene as SGHTA and FQGNSA. V loses 6 bases at its end and J loses 4 bases; junction bases beyond the gene matches: 3.

This chain is built from TRBV7-2 and TRBJ2-3, and 14 junction bases match TRBD2. Sequencing was performed on blood. The origin of this receptor is a woman in her 70s in good health. The DNA is TGTGCCAGCAGGGCGGGACTAGCGGGGGCAGATACGCAGTATTTT. This translates into CASRAGLAGADTQYF.